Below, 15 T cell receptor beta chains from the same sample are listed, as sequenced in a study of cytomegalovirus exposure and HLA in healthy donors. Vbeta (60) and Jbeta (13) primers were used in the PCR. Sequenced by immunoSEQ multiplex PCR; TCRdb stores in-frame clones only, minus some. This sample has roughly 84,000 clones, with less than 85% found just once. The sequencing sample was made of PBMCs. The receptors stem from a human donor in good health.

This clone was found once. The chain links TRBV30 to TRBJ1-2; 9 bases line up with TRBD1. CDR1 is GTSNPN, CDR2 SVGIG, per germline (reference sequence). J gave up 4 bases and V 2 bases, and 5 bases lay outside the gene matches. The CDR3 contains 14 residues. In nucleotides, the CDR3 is TGTGCCTGGAGTCCCCCGGGACAGGGCTATGGCTACACCTTC. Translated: CAWSPPGQGYGYTF.

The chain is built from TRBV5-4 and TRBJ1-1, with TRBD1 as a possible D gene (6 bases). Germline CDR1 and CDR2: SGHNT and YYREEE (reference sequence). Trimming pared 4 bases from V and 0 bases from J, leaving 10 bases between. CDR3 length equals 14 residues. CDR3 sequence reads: CASSPTGMNTEAFF. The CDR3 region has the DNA TGTGCCAGCAGCCCGACAGGCATGAACACTGAAGCTTTCTTT.

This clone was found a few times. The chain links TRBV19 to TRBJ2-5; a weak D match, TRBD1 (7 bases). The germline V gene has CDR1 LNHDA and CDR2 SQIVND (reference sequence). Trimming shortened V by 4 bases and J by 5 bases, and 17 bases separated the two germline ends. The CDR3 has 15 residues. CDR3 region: CASSNTGGGLETQYF. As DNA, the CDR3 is TGTGCCAGTAGTAACACCGGAGGGGGCTTGGAGACCCAGTACTTC. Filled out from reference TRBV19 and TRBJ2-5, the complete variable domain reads DGGITQSPKYLFRKEGQNVTLSCEQNLNHDAMYWYRQDPGQGLRLIYYSQIVNDFQKGDIAEGYSVSREKKESFPLTVTSAQKNPTAFYLCASSNTGGGLETQYFGPGTRLLVL.

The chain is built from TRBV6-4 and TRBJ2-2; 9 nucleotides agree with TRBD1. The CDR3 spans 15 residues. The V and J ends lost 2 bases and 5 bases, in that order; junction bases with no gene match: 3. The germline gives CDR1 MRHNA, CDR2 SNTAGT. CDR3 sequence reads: CASSDGTGRTGELFF. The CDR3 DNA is TGTGCCAGCAGTGACGGGACAGGGAGAACCGGGGAGCTGTTTTTT.

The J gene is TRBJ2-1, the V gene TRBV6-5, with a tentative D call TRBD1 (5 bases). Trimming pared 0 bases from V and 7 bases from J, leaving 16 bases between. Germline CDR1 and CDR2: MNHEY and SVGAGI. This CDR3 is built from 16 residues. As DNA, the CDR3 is TGTGCCAGCAGTTACTCGGTTGGAGAGGACACGAATGAGCAGTTCTTC. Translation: CASSYSVGEDTNEQFF.

CDR3 sequence: CASSPREGLGGAEAFF. For the CDR3, the DNA is TGTGCCAGCTCACCGCGGGAAGGTCTCGGGGGGGCTGAAGCTTTCTTT. V and J are TRBV18 and TRBJ1-1, with a weak D call TRBD1 (5 bases). Germline CDR1 and CDR2: KGHSH and LQKENI. The CDR3 length is 16 residues. V shed 3 bases and J shed 6 bases, with 20 bases lying between them.

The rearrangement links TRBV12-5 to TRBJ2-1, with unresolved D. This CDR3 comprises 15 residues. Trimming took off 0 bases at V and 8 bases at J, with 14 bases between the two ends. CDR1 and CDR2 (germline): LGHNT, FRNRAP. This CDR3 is CASGLVESGGYEQFF. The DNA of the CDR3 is TGTGCTAGTGGTTTGGTTGAGTCGGGTGGGTATGAGCAGTTCTTC.

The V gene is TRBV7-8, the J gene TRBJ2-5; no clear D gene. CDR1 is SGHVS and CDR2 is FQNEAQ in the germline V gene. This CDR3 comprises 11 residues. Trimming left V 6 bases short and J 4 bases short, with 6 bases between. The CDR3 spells CASRNRETQYF. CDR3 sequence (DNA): TGTGCCAGCAGAAACAGAGAGACCCAGTACTTC. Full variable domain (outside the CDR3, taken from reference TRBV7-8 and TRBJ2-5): GAGVSQSPRYKVAKRGQDVALRCDPISGHVSLFWYQQALGQGPEFLTYFQNEAQLDKSGLPSDRFFAERPEGSVSTLKIQRTQQEDSAVYLCASRNRETQYFGPGTRLLVL.

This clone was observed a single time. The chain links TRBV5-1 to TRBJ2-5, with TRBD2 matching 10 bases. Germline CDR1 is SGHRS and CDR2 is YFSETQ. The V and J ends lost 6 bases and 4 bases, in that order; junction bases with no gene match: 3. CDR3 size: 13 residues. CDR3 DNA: TGCGCCAGCAATCCTAGCGGGGGAGAGACCCAGTACTTC. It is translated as CASNPSGGETQYF.

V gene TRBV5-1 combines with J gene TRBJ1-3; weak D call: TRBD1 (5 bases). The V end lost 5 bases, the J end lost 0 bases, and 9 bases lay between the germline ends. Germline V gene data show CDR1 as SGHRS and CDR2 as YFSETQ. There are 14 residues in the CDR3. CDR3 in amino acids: CASRDTYSGNTIYF. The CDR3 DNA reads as TGCGCCAGCAGGGACACTTACTCTGGAAACACCATATATTTT.

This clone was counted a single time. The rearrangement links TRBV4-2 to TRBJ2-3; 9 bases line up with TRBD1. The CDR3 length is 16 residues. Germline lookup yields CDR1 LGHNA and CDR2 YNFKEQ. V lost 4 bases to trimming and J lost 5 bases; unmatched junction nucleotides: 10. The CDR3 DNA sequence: TGTGCCAGCAGCCCCACGGGACAGGGTTTTGTAGATACGCAGTATTTT. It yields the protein CASSPTGQGFVDTQYF.

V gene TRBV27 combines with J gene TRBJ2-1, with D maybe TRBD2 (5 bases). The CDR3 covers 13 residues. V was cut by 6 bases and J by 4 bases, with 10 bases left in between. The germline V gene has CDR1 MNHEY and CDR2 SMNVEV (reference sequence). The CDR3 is CASSLGVYNEQFF. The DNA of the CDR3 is TGTGCCAGCAGCCTCGGGGTTTACAATGAGCAGTTCTTC.

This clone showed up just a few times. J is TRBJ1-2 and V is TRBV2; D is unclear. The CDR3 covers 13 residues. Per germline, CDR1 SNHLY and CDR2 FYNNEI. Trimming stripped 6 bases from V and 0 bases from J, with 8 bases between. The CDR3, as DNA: TGTGCCAGCAGGAGAGACACTAACTATGGCTACACCTTC. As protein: CASRRDTNYGYTF.

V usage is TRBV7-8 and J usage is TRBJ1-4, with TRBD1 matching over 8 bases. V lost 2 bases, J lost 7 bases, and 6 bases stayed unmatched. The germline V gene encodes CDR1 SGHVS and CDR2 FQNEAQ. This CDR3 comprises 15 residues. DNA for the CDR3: TGTGCCAGCAGCTTAACAGGGGGGGATCCTGAAAAACTGTTTTTT. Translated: CASSLTGGDPEKLFF.

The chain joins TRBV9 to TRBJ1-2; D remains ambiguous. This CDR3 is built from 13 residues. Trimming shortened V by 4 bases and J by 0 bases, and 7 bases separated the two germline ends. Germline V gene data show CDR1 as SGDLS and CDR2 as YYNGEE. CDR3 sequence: CASSRGTNYGYTF. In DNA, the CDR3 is TGTGCCAGCAGCCGGGGTACTAACTATGGCTACACCTTC.